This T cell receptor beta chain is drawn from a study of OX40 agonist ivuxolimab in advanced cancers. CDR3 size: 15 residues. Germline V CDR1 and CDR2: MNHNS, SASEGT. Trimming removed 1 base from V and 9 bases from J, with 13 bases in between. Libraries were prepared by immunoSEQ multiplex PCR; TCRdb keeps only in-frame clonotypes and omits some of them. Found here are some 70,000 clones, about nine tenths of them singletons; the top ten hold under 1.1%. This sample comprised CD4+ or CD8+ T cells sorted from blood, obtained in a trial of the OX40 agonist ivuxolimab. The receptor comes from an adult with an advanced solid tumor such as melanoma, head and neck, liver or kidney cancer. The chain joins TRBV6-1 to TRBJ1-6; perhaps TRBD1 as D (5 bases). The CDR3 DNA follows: TGTGCCAGCAGTGAAGTAATTGCAGGGCTTTCACCCCTCCACTTT. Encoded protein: CASSEVIAGLSPLHF.